Shown below are 7 T cell receptor beta chains from a single sample sequenced in a study of T cell changes during pregnancy in multiple sclerosis. The repertoire was sequenced with immunoSEQ multiplex PCR; TCRdb's copy has only in-frame clones and lacks some. The sample carries around 110,000 clones, roughly 90% recorded once. Material: peripheral blood, obtained in the third trimester of pregnancy. The receptors shown here come from a female donor with multiple sclerosis, enrolled in a pregnancy study.

This chain joins TRBV10-2 and TRBJ2-2; 13 bases match TRBD2. Germline V lookup: CDR1 WSHSY, CDR2 SAAADI. V gave up 4 bases and J gave up 6 bases; unmatched junction bases: 8. The CDR3 loop spans 17 amino acids. The CDR3 bases are TGCGCCAGCAGTGTAGGACTAGCGGGAGTGTTGCCCGGGGAGCTGTTTTTT. Translated: CASSVGLAGVLPGELFF.

This clone is a singleton in its sample. The genes are TRBV28 and TRBJ1-5, with TRBD1 identical over 8 bases. CDR3 length equals 14 residues. The ends lost 9 bases at V and 6 bases at J; junction bases unmatched: 10. CDR1 MDHEN and CDR2 SYDVKM come from the germline V gene. CDR3 bases: TGTGCCAGTAGATACAGGGGGGAGGTTCAGCCCCAGCATTTT. Amino acids: CASRYRGEVQPQHF.

The genes are TRBV6-1 and TRBJ2-1; weak D call: TRBD1 (6 bases). V lost 10 bases to trimming and J lost 10 bases, with 14 bases between them. Germline CDR1 reads MNHNS; CDR2 reads SASEGT. This CDR3 spans 11 amino acids. The CDR3 reads CAINRVWEQFF. In DNA form, the CDR3 reads TGTGCCATCAACAGGGTTTGGGAGCAGTTCTTC.

The chain is built from TRBV2 and TRBJ2-7; 7 bases line up with TRBD2. This CDR3 has 15 amino acids. With 1 base clipped from V and 3 bases from J, the junction kept 6 bases outside the gene matches. CDR1 is SNHLY, CDR2 FYNNEI, per germline. The CDR3 spells CASSEVQRGYYEQYF. In DNA, the CDR3 is TGTGCCAGCAGTGAAGTGCAGCGGGGCTACTACGAGCAGTACTTC.

The sample holds a few counts of this clone. The rearrangement links TRBV21-1 to TRBJ1-3; whether TRBD1, the table's D call, matches the DNA was not checked. TRBV21-1 is described as a pseudogene. This CDR3 region has 16 residues. CDR3 nucleotides: TGTGCCAGCAGCAGGCACAGGGAAGGCTCTGGAAACACCATATATTTT. Residues: CASSRHREGSGNTIYF.

This clone has only a few counts. V gene TRBV19 combines with J gene TRBJ1-1; TRBD1 agrees at 9 bases. CDR1 is LNHDA and CDR2 is SQIVND in the germline V gene (reference sequence). Losses at the gene ends were 8 bases for V and 5 bases for J; bases not matched to a gene: 3. The CDR3 sequence is 12 residues long. CDR3 amino acids: CASLGTGTEAFF. The CDR3 nucleotides read TGTGCCAGTCTTGGGACAGGGACTGAAGCTTTCTTT. Variable domain in full (rest from reference TRBV19 and TRBJ1-1): DGGITQSPKYLFRKEGQNVTLSCEQNLNHDAMYWYRQDPGQGLRLIYYSQIVNDFQKGDIAEGYSVSREKKESFPLTVTSAQKNPTAFYLCASLGTGTEAFFGQGTRLTVV.

The V gene is TRBV19, the J gene TRBJ1-4; possibly TRBD1 for D (6 bases). In germline, CDR1 is LNHDA, CDR2 SQIVND (reference sequence). This CDR3 spans 16 amino acids. V lost 1 base to trimming and J lost 6 bases, with 15 bases between them. The CDR3 loop is CASSIGQDQPYEKLFF. CDR3 nucleotide sequence: TGTGCCAGTAGTATAGGACAGGATCAGCCCTATGAAAAACTGTTTTTT.